Given below is one T cell receptor (beta chain) in context. No antigen is known for it. The input lacks base qualities; no much larger clone sits a single base away. This record belongs to a study of shared clonotypes between healthy human individuals (dated by TCRdb to the early 2020s). With regard to the full study: Two women and a few men aged 18 to 49 years were included in the cohort. For each donor, three plates each were used for CD4 naive and CD4 memory, two plates were used for CD8 naive, and one plate was used for CD8 memory. To estimate repertoire size and how much clonotype sharing occurs between individuals, the study deeply sequenced the blood TCR repertoires of five or six healthy adults. Different laboratories and diverse techniques were used to prepare libraries and sequence TCR repertoires, to increase sequencing depth and limit assay-specific biases. Between about 0.85 and 9.5 billion PBMCs per donor were obtained by leukapheresis.

Taken from the germline V gene, the CDR1 and CDR2 loops are MGHRA and YSYEKL. V was cut back by 2 bases and J by 1 base, leaving a gap of 5 bases between them. The CDR3, cysteine through phenylalanine, is 13 amino acids long. Only CDR3 DNA is held: 39 bases, read in frame from base 1. Broader findings and caveats from the paper: Because the study included only a small number of donors, the genetic and exposure-history diversity represented was limited. Based on pairwise subsampling, the degree of clonotype sharing among donors was expected to be affected by sequencing depth. Estimated clonotype richness was generally larger for naive than for memory subsets. Only blood was sampled, and tissue TCR repertoires likely differ from those in blood. Even with the large sequencing depth, rarefaction of the sorted-subset datasets indicated that sequencing was incomplete. Clonotypes shared by all four sorted-subset donors showed higher generation probabilities than non-shared clonotypes. When a few donors were compared, the shared fraction of clonotypes was about 5.2% for naive CD4, around 3.6% for naive CD8, 2.3% for memory CD4, and 0.3% to 0.5% for memory CD8.

The donors were healthy, HIV-negative adults with no recently reported acute infections or vaccinations. Every donor was a Caucasian adult residing in Nashville, Tennessee, USA. CD4+ T cells were enriched through magnetic negative selection, after which naive cells were positively selected on CD45RA and the remaining negative fraction served as the memory subset. Blood was obtained by leukapheresis, after which PBMCs were separated by Ficoll-Histopaque density gradient centrifugation and cryopreserved in liquid nitrogen vapor phase. Analytical flow cytometry was used to check the purity and quantity of every magnetically sorted T cell population. Genomic DNA was isolated from every sorted fraction and measured by UV absorbance on a Nanodrop 2000c. TCR CDR3 regions were amplified from genomic DNA by multiplex PCR using the deep immunoSEQ assay. Extracted genomic DNA from each cell subset was spread evenly across all wells of several immunoSEQ 96-well plates, with each plate serving as a replicate. For sorted subsets, roughly 200 ng of genomic DNA, equivalent to roughly 30,000 T cell genomes, went into each replicate PCR. Purified libraries were quantified with a Qubit 3.0 fluorometer, sized on a Bioanalyzer 2100, and re-quantified with the KAPA Library Quantification kit. Every immunoSEQ 96-well plate was sequenced on a separate single-read 150-cycle Illumina NextSeq 550 flow cell. The study's processing was this. Because the immunoSEQ output included only junctional sequences and no quality scores, the filtering could not be the same as the filtering used for full-length reads. To assign V/J genes and CDR3, sequences were annotated against IMGT germline references using PyIR, a Python wrapper for IgBLAST v1.9. Any read was removed if the V/J assignment was weak (E-value above 1e-6), the CDR3 was missing, or the read contained stop codons, out-of-frame junctions, or ambiguous translated residues. V3J clonotypes were defined as sequences sharing the same inferred V gene, J gene, and CDR3 amino acid sequence. The percentage overlap between two repertoires was calculated by dividing the number of shared unique clonotypes by the size of the smaller repertoire. Repertoire richness was assessed with RTK rarefaction, the Chao1 estimator, and Recon v2.1 estimates of unobserved clonotypes. For all TCRbeta clonotypes obtained by the gDNA method from a few donors, generation probabilities were computed with OLGA. In TCRdb, the immuneACCESS table is reduced to in-frame sequences with V and J assigned. These tables do not hold every clone; where another copy was compared, an unresolved V gene accounts for under half, and the others remain unexplained. V and J calls and clone size are copied from that table; D and trimming were computed from the DNA. The sample table holds some 2 million clones, of which over 85% were seen once. The top ten clonotypes cover roughly 0.13% of the sample.

Input material: naive CD4+ T cells sorted from blood. Sample cell subset or site, as interpreted from the label and publication: CD45RA+ positively selected. The clonotype originates from a man between 18 and 29 years old in good health. Recombination connected TRBV4-1 to TRBJ1-1, with the D gene uncertain. The CDR3 in this case is CASSQRWNTEAFF. The sequence in DNA is TGCGCCAGCAGCCAACGGTGGAACACTGAAGCTTTCTTT.